This TCR beta chain was obtained from a study of T cell responses to AZD1222 COVID-19 vaccine. Study in general: Second doses at about 4 or about 12 weeks were pooled.

Libraries were prepared by immunoSEQ multiplex PCR; TCRdb keeps only in-frame clonotypes and omits some of them. The profile shows about 150,000 clones, roughly nine tenths of them singletons. A remark on this clone: The antigen is not known.

With V trimmed by 4 bases and J by 3 bases, 9 bases remained unmatched. This CDR3 is 15 amino acids long. From germline, CDR1 is SGHRS and CDR2 YFSETQ. Broader study findings: Once two AZD1222 doses were given, Spike-specific TCR breadth and depth went up. Clonal diversity was possibly underestimated, and white British individuals and females predominated among donors.

This sample comprised peripheral blood, obtained on day 0 of AZD1222 vaccination. The chain uses TRBV5-1 and TRBJ2-7; 8 bases map to TRBD1. The TCR was taken from an adult in good health. CDR3 DNA sequence: TGCGCCAGCAGCCCCACGACAGGGGCGGTCTACGAGCAGTACTTC. Protein sequence: CASSPTTGAVYEQYF.